Listed below are T cell receptor beta chains from one sample, sequenced in a study of blood T cell repertoires in COVID-19. Using immunoSEQ multiplex PCR, the repertoire was profiled, and TCRdb retains in-frame clones only, with some absent. The sample has about 83,000 clones, about 88% seen once. The sample was peripheral blood. The source of these receptors is a man at least 80 years old with active or convalescent COVID-19. Each CDR3 is given with its conserved first and last residue. D genes are given only for firm matches. Rows may omit the clone size; those that give it use once, few, many or a size class.

cdr3_aa,cdr3_nt,clone_size,v_call,j_call,d_call
CASSYRAGSGTDTQYF,TGTGCCAGCAGTTACAGAGCGGGGTCGGGGACAGATACGCAGTATTTT,.,TRBV6-5,TRBJ2-3,TRBD2
CASSFTSGTFKETQYF,TGTGCCAGCAGCTTTACTAGCGGGACGTTTAAAGAGACCCAGTACTTC,.,TRBV5-6,TRBJ2-5,TRBD2
CASSPGVERGGARGPQHF,TGCGCCAGCAGTCCGGGGGTCGAGCGTGGAGGGGCTCGTGGGCCCCAGCATTTT,.,TRBV23-1,TRBJ1-5,.
CASGQAGGAYNSPLHF,TGTGCCAGCGGCCAAGCAGGGGGCGCCTATAATTCACCCCTCCACTTT,.,TRBV7-2,TRBJ1-6,TRBD1
CASSRSQDRTNTGELFF,TGTGCCAGCTCACGATCCCAGGACAGGACGAACACCGGGGAGCTGTTTTTT,few,TRBV18,TRBJ2-2,TRBD1
CASSLIGRETQYF,TGTGCCAGCAGTTTAATAGGGAGAGAGACCCAGTACTTC,.,TRBV12-3/TRBV12-4,TRBJ2-5,.
CASSLWGTGGVGNTEAFF,TGTGCCAGCAGCTTATGGGGGACAGGGGGCGTCGGGAACACTGAAGCTTTCTTT,.,TRBV11-2,TRBJ1-1,TRBD1
CASSARGDPTGELFF,TGTGCCAGTAGCGCCCGCGGGGACCCCACCGGGGAGCTGTTTTTT,.,TRBV19,TRBJ2-2,.
CASRGPSGGTQETQYF,TGTGCCAGCAGAGGACCGAGTGGGGGGACCCAAGAGACCCAGTACTTC,once,TRBV28,TRBJ2-5,.
CASSILSGGGGYTF,TGTGCCAGTAGTATTCTCTCGGGGGGTGGTGGCTACACCTTC,.,TRBV19,TRBJ1-2,.
CASSARVAGGITGELFF,TGTGCCAGCAGCGCCCGAGTAGCGGGAGGAATAACCGGGGAGCTGTTTTTT,.,TRBV9,TRBJ2-2,TRBD2
CASSRASGSCDTGELFF,TGCGCCAGCAGTCGGGCTAGCGGGAGTTGCGACACCGGGGAGCTGTTTTTT,.,TRBV23-1,TRBJ2-2,TRBD2
CASSLRGETQYF,TGTGCCAGCAGCCTTCGGGGGGAGACCCAGTACTTC,.,TRBV3-1/TRBV3-2,TRBJ2-5,.
CASSYSLEAFF,TGTGCCAGCAGTTACTCCCTTGAAGCTTTCTTT,.,TRBV6-6,TRBJ1-1,.
CAILSGANVLTF,TGTGCCATACTCTCTGGGGCCAACGTCCTGACTTTC,.,TRBV6-5,TRBJ2-6,.
CASRTQRKGFRF,TGTGCCAGCAGAACTCAGAGGAAAGGTTTTCGTTTT,.,TRBV28,TRBJ1-6,.
CASSGTGLSGNTIYF,TGTGCCAGCTCCGGGACAGGGCTCTCTGGAAACACCATATATTTT,.,TRBV9,TRBJ1-3,TRBD1
CASSESGNTQYF,TGTGCCAGCAGTGAGTCGGGGAATACGCAGTATTTT,.,TRBV2,TRBJ2-3,.
CASSAHRGGNQPQHF,TGTGCCAGTAGTGCCCACAGGGGAGGCAATCAGCCCCAGCATTTT,.,TRBV19,TRBJ1-5,TRBD1
CAIPARGRGNTEAFF,TGTGCCATCCCGGCCAGGGGGCGCGGGAACACTGAAGCTTTCTTT,.,TRBV2,TRBJ1-1,TRBD1
CASSLWTAREPQHF,TGTGCCAGCAGTCTTTGGACAGCGAGGGAGCCCCAGCATTTT,.,TRBV6-2/TRBV6-3,TRBJ1-5,.
CASSPPSGPGELFF,TGTGCCAGCTCACCACCGTCAGGTCCCGGGGAGCTGTTTTTT,.,TRBV18,TRBJ2-2,.
CASSINWDRGMPQHF,TGTGCCAGTAGTATAAACTGGGACAGGGGAATGCCCCAGCATTTT,.,TRBV19,TRBJ1-5,TRBD1
CASSKVATGQETQYF,TGTGCCAGCAGCAAAGTGGCCACAGGGCAGGAGACCCAGTACTTC,.,TRBV21-1,TRBJ2-5,.
CASSGEDRGDTGELFF,TGTGCCAGCAGTGGCGAGGACAGAGGGGACACCGGGGAGCTGTTTTTT,once,TRBV25-1,TRBJ2-2,.
CASSYYEQGHGYTF,TGTGCCAGCAGTTACTACGAACAGGGTCATGGCTACACCTTC,.,TRBV6-6,TRBJ1-2,.
CASSFDSSSYNEQFF,TGCGCCAGCAGCTTTGACAGCAGCTCCTACAATGAGCAGTTCTTC,.,TRBV5-1,TRBJ2-1,.
CASSLGGLAGGEDPQFF,TGCGCCAGCAGCTTGGGCGGACTAGCGGGGGGAGAAGACCCCCAGTTCTTC,.,TRBV5-1,TRBJ2-1,TRBD2
CASSSWTGVNTEAFF,TGTGCCAGTAGTTCTTGGACAGGGGTGAACACTGAAGCTTTCTTT,.,TRBV19,TRBJ1-1,TRBD1
CASSLTGATSTEAFF,TGTGCCAGCAGCTTGACAGGAGCTACCTCCACTGAAGCTTTCTTT,.,TRBV7-3,TRBJ1-1,.
CASSKGAPDTIYF,TGTGCCAGCAGCAAAGGGGCGCCGGACACCATATATTTT,.,TRBV21-1,TRBJ1-3,.
CASSQVSGTGERRNTIYF,TGTGCCAGCAGCCAAGTTTCCGGCACAGGGGAACGGAGAAACACCATATATTTT,.,TRBV4-2,TRBJ1-3,TRBD1
CATSTSGEAYNEQFF,TGTGCCACCAGTACCTCGGGAGAAGCCTACAATGAGCAGTTCTTC,.,TRBV24-1,TRBJ2-1,.
CASTLTYRDRGRADTQYF,TGTGCCAGCACCTTAACTTACCGGGACAGGGGGCGAGCAGATACGCAGTATTTT,.,TRBV27,TRBJ2-3,TRBD1
CASSKGASAYGYTF,TGTGCCAGCAGCAAGGGGGCTTCGGCCTATGGCTACACCTTC,few,TRBV9,TRBJ1-2,TRBD1
CASIHGTGGTNTEAFF,TGTGCCAGTATCCATGGGACAGGGGGAACCAACACTGAAGCTTTCTTT,.,TRBV19,TRBJ1-1,TRBD1
CASSEGDSPLHF,TGCGCCAGCAGTGAAGGGGATTCACCCCTCCACTTT,.,TRBV10-1,TRBJ1-6,.
CASSAQGAGSYNEQFF,TGTGCCAGCAGCGCACAGGGGGCTGGGTCCTACAATGAGCAGTTCTTC,.,TRBV7-2,TRBJ2-1,TRBD1
CASSLDLFREAFF,TGTGCCAGCAGCTTAGATCTGTTCCGGGAAGCTTTCTTT,.,TRBV11-2,TRBJ1-1,.
CASSQESAVRYTF,TGTGCCAGCAGCCAAGAGAGCGCAGTCCGCTACACCTTC,.,TRBV14,TRBJ1-2,.
CASSLQGMNTEAFF,TGCGCCAGCAGCTTGCAGGGAATGAACACTGAAGCTTTCTTT,.,TRBV5-1,TRBJ1-1,.
CASRKGLAANNEQFF,TGTGCCAGCAGGAAGGGACTAGCGGCCAACAATGAGCAGTTCTTC,.,TRBV21-1,TRBJ2-1,.
CATSRASSNQPQHF,TGTGCCACCAGCAGAGCTAGCAGCAATCAGCCCCAGCATTTT,few,TRBV15,TRBJ1-5,.
CASSQDRDTVQYF,TGTGCCAGCAGCCAAGACCGGGACACAGTCCAGTACTTC,once,TRBV4-2,TRBJ2-5,.
CASTLTSNSYNEQFF,TGCGCCAGCACCCTTACTAGCAATTCCTACAATGAGCAGTTCTTC,.,TRBV5-1,TRBJ2-1,.
CASSATGGTNEKLFF,TGTGCCAGCAGCGCGACAGGGGGCACTAATGAAAAACTGTTTTTT,once,TRBV5-8,TRBJ1-4,TRBD1
CASSHREVYNEQFF,TGTGCCAGCAGCCATAGGGAGGTCTACAATGAGCAGTTCTTC,.,TRBV3-1/TRBV3-2,TRBJ2-1,.
CASSLLAGGLDEQFF,TGTGCCAGCAGTCTACTAGCGGGAGGGTTGGATGAGCAGTTCTTC,.,TRBV2,TRBJ2-1,TRBD2
CASSQGLQGLSVYGYTF,TGTGCCAGCAGCCAAGGTCTACAGGGCCTCTCCGTCTATGGCTACACCTTC,.,TRBV3-1/TRBV3-2,TRBJ1-2,.
CASSQAFGTGGYTF,TGTGCCAGCAGCCAAGCTTTCGGGACAGGGGGCTACACCTTC,.,TRBV4-2,TRBJ1-2,TRBD1
CASSLEGAGNYGYTF,TGTGCCAGCAGTTTGGAAGGGGCGGGGAACTATGGCTACACCTTC,.,TRBV28,TRBJ1-2,.
CASSLAGGANTIYF,TGTGCCAGCAGCTTAGCGGGGGGAGCAAACACCATATATTTT,.,TRBV7-6,TRBJ1-3,.
CATGTGVEQFF,TGTGCCACCGGGACAGGCGTTGAGCAGTTCTTC,.,TRBV24-1,TRBJ2-1,TRBD1
CASSLGTASNQPQHF,TGTGCCAGCAGCCTCGGGACAGCTAGCAATCAGCCCCAGCATTTT,.,TRBV3-1/TRBV3-2,TRBJ1-5,TRBD1